This passage covers 11 T cell receptor beta chains from one sample sequenced in a study of Graves' ophthalmopathy and Graves' hyperthyroidism. RNA transcripts served as template for amplifying TCR beta CDR3 sequences. HTBI-primed first-round RT-PCR preceded second-round multiplex PCR. TCRdb recomputed calls from the multiplex PCR reads with MiXCR, one row per CDR3 protein. The profile shows some 750,000 distinct CDR3 sequences, around 40% of them singletons. Sequenced input: peripheral blood. These receptors were obtained from an adult man with Graves' ophthalmopathy.

The rearrangement uses TRBV20-1 and TRBJ2-6; D uncertain. V was shortened by 3 bases and J by 3 bases, with 9 bases between the two germline ends. The CDR3 consists of 14 residues. Germline loops: CDR1 DFQATT, CDR2 SNEGSKA (reference sequence). The CDR3 region is CSASMADGANVLTF. CDR3 nucleotide sequence: TGCAGTGCTAGTATGGCGGATGGGGCCAACGTCCTGACTTTC.

V and J are TRBV29-1 and TRBJ2-6; D possibly corresponds to TRBD1 (6 bases). Trimming removed 4 bases from V and 12 bases from J, with 13 bases in between. Germline V gene lookup returns CDR1 SQVTM and CDR2 ANQGSEA. The CDR3 spans 12 residues. Here the CDR3 DNA reads TGCAGCGTTGTAACCACAGGGTCCGTCCTGACTTTC. Protein sequence: CSVVTTGSVLTF.

The J gene is TRBJ2-5, the V gene TRBV7-2; TRBD1 is a possible D gene (5 bases). Germline V gene data show CDR1 as SGHTA and CDR2 as FQGNSA. V lost 5 bases, J lost 7 bases, and 17 bases lay in between. The CDR3 is 14 amino acids. CDR3 loop: CASSQLGQGATQYF. The CDR3 DNA reads as TGTGCCAGCAGCCAGCTGGGGCAGGGTGCGACCCAGTACTTC.

V is TRBV15 and J is TRBJ2-5; a weak D match, TRBD2 (7 bases). V was clipped by 4 bases and J by 5 bases, with 23 bases between them. The length of the CDR3 is 17 residues. CDR1 LNHNV and CDR2 YYDKDF come from the germline V gene (reference sequence). The CDR3 DNA is TGTGCCACCAGCAAGAAATCGGGACGCGGGGGCTGGGAGACCCAGTACTTC. As protein: CATSKKSGRGGWETQYF.

This clonotype was observed at least ten times. This sequence joins TRBV2 and TRBJ1-4; D is possibly TRBD1 (5 bases). CDR3 length: 14 amino acids. Trimming removed 4 bases at V and 6 bases at J, with 12 bases between. The V gene's germline CDR1 is SNHLY and CDR2 FYNNEI. The DNA for the CDR3 is TGTGCCAGCAGTGTGCAGAGGGGAGATGAAAAACTGTTTTTT. This encodes CASSVQRGDEKLFF.

This clonotype was detected a few times. The V gene is TRBV7-9, the J gene TRBJ1-1, with D unresolved. This CDR3 is built from 13 residues. The germline CDR1 and CDR2 sequences are SEHNR and FQNEAQ (reference sequence). V was trimmed by 5 bases and J by 0 bases, leaving 7 bases between them. CDR3 nucleotides: TGTGCCAGCAGCGAAAAAATGAACACTGAAGCTTTCTTT. Translation: CASSEKMNTEAFF.

This clonotype was detected ten times or more. The chain uses TRBV19 and TRBJ2-7, with 7 nucleotides matching TRBD2. The ends lost 9 bases at V and 5 bases at J; junction bases unmatched: 10. CDR1 and CDR2 from the germline V gene are LNHDA and SQIVND (reference sequence). The CDR3 has 13 amino acids. In DNA form, the CDR3 reads TGTGCCAGCCGGGTCCGGGCGGGGGACGAGCAGTACTTC. Amino acids: CASRVRAGDEQYF.

The table lists this clonotype with a few counts. J is TRBJ2-7 and V is TRBV7-9, with 8 bases identical to TRBD1. CDR1 and CDR2 from the germline V gene are SEHNR and FQNEAQ (reference sequence). The junction had 6 bases not matched to a gene; V was cut back by 5 bases and J by 3 bases. The length of the CDR3 is 14 residues. CDR3 sequence (DNA): TGTGCCAGCAGCCTGATAGGACAGGGCTACGAGCAGTACTTC. Protein product: CASSLIGQGYEQYF.

For the CDR3, the DNA is TGTGCCAGCTCACCAATTGACAGTGGCACTGAAGCTTTCTTT. This codes for CASSPIDSGTEAFF. The chain joins TRBV15 to TRBJ1-1, with D tentatively TRBD1 (5 bases). The CDR3 spans 14 residues. Germline V lookup: CDR1 LNHNV, CDR2 YYDKDF (reference sequence). V was cut by 10 bases and J by 4 bases, with 19 bases left in between. Based on the CDR3 plus reference TRBV15 and TRBJ1-1, the full variable domain is DAMVIQNPRYQVTQFGKPVTLSCSQTLNHNVMYWYQQKSSQAPKLLFHYYDKDFNNEADTPDNFQSRRPNTSFCFLDIRSPGLGDTAMYLCASSPIDSGTEAFFGQGTRLTVV.

This clonotype was seen many times. V usage is TRBV19 and J usage is TRBJ1-5, with TRBD1 matching over 9 bases. The germline gives CDR1 LNHDA, CDR2 SQIVND (reference sequence). The junction had 5 bases not matched to a gene; V was cut back by 8 bases and J by 6 bases. This CDR3 is 13 amino acids long. Written as DNA, the CDR3 is TGTGCCAGTTCCCCACAGGGGGCTCAGCCCCAGCATTTT. Amino acid sequence: CASSPQGAQPQHF.

The chain joins TRBV12-3 or TRBV12-4 to TRBJ1-4; D is undetermined. The CDR3 has 14 amino acids. The germline V and J ends were trimmed by 3 bases and 7 bases, with 12 bases remaining between them. CDR3: CASSLRPEAEKLFF. CDR3 in DNA: TGTGCCAGCAGTTTGAGGCCAGAGGCTGAAAAACTGTTTTTT.